This T cell receptor beta chain came from a study of blood T cell repertoires in COVID-19. For the study at large: The samples span acute and convalescent COVID-19 from the United States, Italy and Spain. PBMCs, B-cell-depleted T cells, or T cells were the source of the cDNA or gDNA that made up the material.

Authors' methods: Estimates of nucleated cell counts were drawn from the amplification of reference gene primers. Sequencing used immunoSEQ multiplex PCR; TCRdb keeps in-frame clones, though not all of them. The V and J calls and the clone size are those of that table, but D and trimming were determined from the DNA. The sample records 200,000 to 300,000 clones, approximately 86% being singletons. The Seattle site enrolled patients during active infection and followed them longitudinally. The V gene end was trimmed by 6 bases and the J gene end by 9 bases; junction bases not matched to a gene: 8. The germline CDR1 and CDR2 sequences are MNHEY and SMNVEV (reference sequence). This CDR3 region has 15 residues.

The receptor was isolated from a woman aged 55-70 years with COVID-19, enrolled during active disease. The sequenced sample was peripheral blood. The V and J genes are TRBV27 and TRBJ2-1; 13 nucleotides agree with TRBD2. The CDR3 DNA reads as TGTGCCAGCAGGCCACAGGGACTAGCGGGATCTGAGCAGTTCTTC. Its protein is CASRPQGLAGSEQFF.